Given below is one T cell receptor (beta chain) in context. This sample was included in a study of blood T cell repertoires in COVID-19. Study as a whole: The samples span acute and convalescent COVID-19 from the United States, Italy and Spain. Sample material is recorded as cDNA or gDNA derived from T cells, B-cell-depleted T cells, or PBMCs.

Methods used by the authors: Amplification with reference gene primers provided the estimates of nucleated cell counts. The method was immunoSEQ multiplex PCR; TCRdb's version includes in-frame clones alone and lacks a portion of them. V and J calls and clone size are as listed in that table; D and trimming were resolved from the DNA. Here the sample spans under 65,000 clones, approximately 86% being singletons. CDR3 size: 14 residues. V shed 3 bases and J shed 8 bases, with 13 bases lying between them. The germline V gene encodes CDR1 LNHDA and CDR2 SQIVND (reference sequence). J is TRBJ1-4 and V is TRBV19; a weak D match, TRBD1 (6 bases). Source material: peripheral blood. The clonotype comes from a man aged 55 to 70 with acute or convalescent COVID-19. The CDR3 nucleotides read TGTGCCAGTAGTATCGGACAGAAGGGGGAAAAACTGTTTTTT. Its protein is CASSIGQKGEKLFF.